The sequence of this T cell receptor (beta chain) was determined in a study of cytotoxic CD8 clonotypes in ibrutinib-treated CLL. V was pared by 5 bases and J by 3 bases, with 17 bases between. Germline CDR1 and CDR2: GTSNPN and SVGIG (reference sequence). The CDR3 extends over 14 amino acids. Data came from immunoSEQ multiplex PCR; TCRdb stores just in-frame clones and leaves some out. This table holds around 160,000 clones, 70% to 90% found once. The chain employs TRBV30 and TRBJ2-7; perhaps TRBD1 as D (6 bases). This sample comprised PBMCs, obtained at disease progression, from a patient treated with ibrutinib. This receptor was taken from a human donor with chronic lymphocytic leukemia. CDR3 DNA sequence: TGTGCCTGGGAGACCGACAGGCTCCTCTACGAGCAGTACTTC. This codes for CAWETDRLLYEQYF.